These 26 T cell receptor beta chains were all obtained from the same sample, sequenced in a study of T cells in Graves' hyperthyroidism and ophthalmopathy. The TCR beta CDR3 regions underwent amplification using RNA transcripts as the source. Using the HTBI primer set, a first-round RT-PCR was run on the TCR CDR3. TCRdb re-analysed the multiplex PCR reads in MiXCR, keeping a single row per CDR3 protein. This table holds more than 550,000 distinct CDR3 sequences, just under 45% found once. Specimen: peripheral blood or thyroid tissue (not recorded which). Receptors were obtained from an adult man with Graves' disease, either hyperthyroidism or ophthalmopathy (not recorded which).

The gene calls are TRBV6-5 and TRBJ1-3; 7 nucleotides align to TRBD1. This CDR3 comprises 14 residues. The germline V gene encodes CDR1 MNHEY and CDR2 SVGAGI. The V gene end was trimmed by 6 bases and the J gene end by 5 bases; junction bases not matched to a gene: 7. CDR3 in DNA: TGTGCCAGCAGCGAAAGACAGGGACGAAACACCATATATTTT. Amino acid sequence: CASSERQGRNTIYF.

This clonotype showed up just a few times. This chain connects TRBV24-1 to TRBJ1-2, with 9 bases fitting TRBD1. Germline CDR1 is KGHDR and CDR2 is SFDVKD. Trimming removed 4 bases from V and 4 bases from J; junction bases left unmatched: 12. CDR3 size: 17 residues. CDR3 in amino acids: CATSDVGQGPGGYGYTF. CDR3 in DNA: TGTGCCACCAGTGACGTAGGACAGGGGCCAGGGGGCTATGGCTACACCTTC.

This clonotype was seen a few times. This rearrangement joins TRBV5-1 to TRBJ1-1, with TRBD1 as a possible D gene (5 bases). The CDR3 loop spans 14 amino acids. The germline gives CDR1 SGHRS, CDR2 YFSETQ. Trimming removed 0 bases at V and 5 bases at J, with 11 bases between. CDR3 loop: CASSLGQSFTEAFF. CDR3 coding DNA: TGCGCCAGCAGCTTGGGACAGTCGTTTACTGAAGCTTTCTTT.

The chain links TRBV9 to TRBJ1-6; D perhaps matches TRBD1 (6 bases). Germline CDR1 reads SGDLS; CDR2 reads YYNGEE. CDR3 length: 14 amino acids. The V end was cut by 1 base, the J end by 7 bases, with 9 bases between. CDR3 coding DNA: TGTGCCAGCAGCGTAAGGGACACAAATTCACCCCTCCACTTT. This encodes CASSVRDTNSPLHF.

This clonotype was recorded many times. V is TRBV2 and J is TRBJ1-4, with D possibly TRBD1 on 6 matching bases. The CDR3 extends over 14 amino acids. Trimming stripped 7 bases from V and 4 bases from J, with 13 bases between. Germline V lookup: CDR1 SNHLY, CDR2 FYNNEI. In DNA form, the CDR3 reads TGTGCCAGCAAGAAAGGACAGATTAATGAAAAACTGTTTTTT. Protein sequence: CASKKGQINEKLFF.

The table lists this clonotype with a few counts. A much larger clone is a single base away; this may be a read error. The gene calls are TRBV7-4 and TRBJ1-3; the match to TRBD1 covers 8 bases. From germline, CDR1 is SGHVT and CDR2 SQSDAQ. V shed 5 bases and J 2 bases; nucleotides not matched to a gene: 2. CDR3 length: 14 amino acids. This CDR3 reads CASSKTGAGNTIYF. CDR3 DNA sequence: TGTGCCAGCAGCAAGACAGGGGCTGGAAACACCATATATTTT.

This clonotype was counted at least ten times. In DNA, the CDR3 is TGTGCCAGCAGCACCCCGGACAGGGAAGAGACCCAGTACTTC. This gives the protein CASSTPDREETQYF. The chain has TRBV7-2 and TRBJ2-5; TRBD1 matches 8 bases. CDR1 and CDR2 from the germline V gene are SGHTA and FQGNSA. V shed 5 bases, J shed 3 bases, and the junction held 5 bases outside the gene matches. The CDR3 loop spans 14 amino acids.

V and J are TRBV25-1 and TRBJ2-7; the D call may be TRBD1 or TRBD2 (7 bases each). CDR1 is MGHDK and CDR2 is SYGVNS in the germline V gene. The ends were cut back, 5 bases at V and 0 bases at J, with 20 bases in the middle. This CDR3 region has 17 residues. The CDR3 here is CASSLWPGGVSSYEQYF. The CDR3 bases are TGTGCCAGCAGTTTATGGCCAGGGGGGGTAAGCTCCTACGAGCAGTACTTC.

The chain uses TRBV15 and TRBJ1-2; D gene uncertain. From germline, CDR1 is LNHNV and CDR2 YYDKDF (reference sequence). The CDR3 has 17 residues. V was clipped by 0 bases and J by 7 bases, with 21 bases between them. The CDR3: CATSREKGPWQPRGYTF. CDR3 DNA: TGTGCCACCAGCAGAGAAAAAGGACCTTGGCAGCCCCGTGGCTACACCTTC. Filled out from reference TRBV15 and TRBJ1-2, the complete variable domain reads DAMVIQNPRYQVTQFGKPVTLSCSQTLNHNVMYWYQQKSSQAPKLLFHYYDKDFNNEADTPDNFQSRRPNTSFCFLDIRSPGLGDTAMYLCATSREKGPWQPRGYTFGSGTRLTVV.

The V and J genes are TRBV7-3 and TRBJ1-6; D remains ambiguous. CDR1 is SGHTA and CDR2 is FQGTGA in the germline V gene. The CDR3 spans 13 residues. Written as DNA, the CDR3 is TGTGCTAGGCAGGAACCACATAATTCACCCCTCCACTTT. Translated, it gives CARQEPHNSPLHF.

This clonotype was seen at least ten times. The rearrangement links TRBV7-8 to TRBJ2-7, with unresolved D. Per the germline V gene, CDR1 is SGHVS and CDR2 is FQNEAQ. The CDR3 is 15 amino acids. V lost 5 bases and J 9 bases, leaving 23 bases between the germline ends. The CDR3 reads CASSDPAALRLGQYF. The CDR3 DNA follows: TGTGCCAGCAGCGACCCTGCGGCCCTCAGGTTGGGGCAGTACTTC.

The J gene is TRBJ2-2, the V gene TRBV29-1, with D possibly TRBD2 on 5 matching bases. V shed 7 bases and J shed 3 bases, with 15 bases lying between them. In germline, CDR1 is SQVTM, CDR2 ANQGSEA. The CDR3 is 14 amino acids. CDR3 nucleotide sequence: TGCAGCGGCAGTGCTACGAGGGACACCGGGGAGCTGTTTTTT. Its protein product is CSGSATRDTGELFF.

The V and J genes are TRBV19 and TRBJ2-7; D not resolved. The ends were cut back, 3 bases at V and 6 bases at J, with 24 bases in the middle. CDR3 size: 17 residues. CDR1 and CDR2 from the germline V gene are LNHDA and SQIVND (reference sequence). The DNA for the CDR3 is TGTGCCAGTAGTATCCACGGAGTCCCTGGAAATGCTCCCGAGCAGTACTTC. It specifies CASSIHGVPGNAPEQYF.

About this clonotype: A read error may account for a junction end that differs from germline. The chain combines TRBV6-1 with TRBJ2-5; D uncertain. The CDR3 length is 13 residues. Germline V gene lookup returns CDR1 MNHNS and CDR2 SASEGT. The CDR3 spells CAISYLHGETQYF. Here the CDR3 DNA reads TGTGCCATCAGTTACTTACACGGGGAGACCCAGTACTTC.

On this clonotype itself: One junction end does not reproduce the germline sequence, and a read error may be involved. The rearrangement uses TRBV24-1 and TRBJ2-7, with a tentative D call TRBD1 (6 bases). Germline CDR1 and CDR2: KGHDR and SFDVKD. CDR3 length equals 13 residues. CDR3 in DNA: TGTGCCACCAGTGATTTACAGGGTTATGGCCACACCTTC. Encoded protein: CATSDLQGYGHTF.

The chain combines TRBV7-9 with TRBJ1-6, with D possibly matching TRBD1 (5 bases). Germline CDR1 SEHNR, CDR2 FQNEAQ (reference sequence). Deletions cut 5 bases from V and 0 bases from J, with 17 bases between. The CDR3 totals 18 residues. CDR3 loop: CASSQEPGPASYNSPLHF. The CDR3 bases are TGTGCCAGCAGCCAAGAGCCAGGGCCTGCCTCCTATAATTCACCCCTCCACTTT.

This clonotype was observed a few times. The chain uses TRBV4-2 and TRBJ1-4; unclear D gene. In germline, CDR1 is LGHNA, CDR2 YNFKEQ. The length of the CDR3 is 15 residues. Deletions cut 0 bases from V and 5 bases from J, with 10 bases between. CDR3 DNA: TGTGCCAGCAGCCAAGATGCATACAAGAATGAAAAACTGTTTTTT. Protein sequence: CASSQDAYKNEKLFF.

The chain recombines TRBV19 with TRBJ2-7; 9 nucleotides align to TRBD1. The junction had 5 bases not matched to a gene; V was cut back by 4 bases and J by 7 bases. This CDR3 has 13 residues. Germline values: CDR1 LNHDA, CDR2 SQIVND (reference sequence). Here the CDR3 reads CASSKQGAGEQYF. Here the CDR3 DNA reads TGTGCCAGTAGTAAACAGGGGGCCGGTGAGCAGTACTTC. The full variable domain, completed using reference TRBV19 and TRBJ2-7, is DGGITQSPKYLFRKEGQNVTLSCEQNLNHDAMYWYRQDPGQGLRLIYYSQIVNDFQKGDIAEGYSVSREKKESFPLTVTSAQKNPTAFYLCASSKQGAGEQYFGPGTRLTVT.

The chain employs TRBV9 and TRBJ1-4; possibly TRBD1 for D (6 bases). Between the trimmed V and J ends, which lost 0 bases and 1 base, there was a span of 10 bases. CDR3 size: 16 residues. Germline V gene data show CDR1 as SGDLS and CDR2 as YYNGEE. The CDR3 DNA follows: TGTGCCAGCAGCGTAGAGGGACATCTAACTAATGAAAAACTGTTTTTT. It yields the protein CASSVEGHLTNEKLFF.

The chain couples TRBV29-1 to TRBJ1-2; D is unresolved. The germline V gene encodes CDR1 SQVTM and CDR2 ANQGSEA. V dropped 8 bases and J dropped 3 bases, with 13 bases sitting between them. This CDR3 region has 12 residues. This CDR3 reads CSLVGPDYGYTF. The CDR3 coding sequence is TGCAGCTTGGTGGGTCCCGACTATGGCTACACCTTC.

The V call is TRBV20-1, the J call TRBJ2-7; 10 bases match TRBD2. The CDR3 extends over 14 amino acids. The V segment lost 6 bases and the J segment 2 bases; nucleotides outside the gene matches: 7. CDR1 is DFQATT and CDR2 is SNEGSKA in the germline V gene (reference sequence). CDR3 protein: CSASGTSEAYEQYF. The CDR3 DNA reads as TGCAGTGCCTCTGGGACTAGCGAGGCCTACGAGCAGTACTTC.

The chain links TRBV20-1 to TRBJ1-6; no clear D. The germline V gene encodes CDR1 DFQATT and CDR2 SNEGSKA (reference sequence). Trimming took off 1 base at V and 11 bases at J, with 9 bases between the two ends. This CDR3 has 12 residues. CDR3 sequence reads: CSARGADPPLHF. The CDR3 DNA is TGCAGTGCTAGAGGAGCCGACCCACCCCTCCACTTT.

The sample holds a few counts of this clonotype. The chain has TRBV20-1 and TRBJ2-5; D unresolved. Trimming took 0 bases from V and 10 from J, leaving 3 bases between them. The length of the CDR3 is 9 residues. The germline V gene encodes CDR1 DFQATT and CDR2 SNEGSKA (reference sequence). Here the CDR3 reads CSAREGQYF. The CDR3 DNA follows: TGCAGTGCTAGAGAGGGCCAGTACTTC.

As concerns this clonotype: Germline is not matched at one junction end, which may reflect a read error. The V and J genes are TRBV10-3 and TRBJ1-5; unclear D gene. The CDR3 spans 13 residues. CDR1 is ENHRY, CDR2 SYGVKD, per germline. This CDR3 is CASSSGYNQPQHF. The CDR3 DNA is TGTGCCAGCAGTTCGGGGTATAATCAGCCCCAGCATTTT.

V is TRBV7-2 and J is TRBJ2-2; a possible D gene is TRBD1 (6 bases). The length of the CDR3 is 15 residues. Trimming stripped 5 bases from V and 4 bases from J, with 14 bases between. Germline CDR1 and CDR2: SGHTA and FQGNSA. For the CDR3, the DNA is TGTGCCAGCAGCCCAGGACAGTCGTTCACCGGGGAGCTGTTTTTT. It is translated as CASSPGQSFTGELFF.

This clonotype came up many times. This chain links TRBV7-2 with TRBJ1-2; D gene unclear. Between the trimmed V and J ends, which lost 0 bases and 2 bases, there was a span of 7 bases. This CDR3 is built from 14 residues. Germline CDR1 reads SGHTA; CDR2 reads FQGNSA. The CDR3 is CASSLAGWNYGYTF. CDR3 sequence (DNA): TGTGCCAGCAGCTTAGCAGGGTGGAACTATGGCTACACCTTC.